This paragraph reports one T cell receptor beta chain. In its sample, this clonotype was seen a few times. Its antigen has not been determined. No clone much larger than this one lies a single base away; base qualities are absent. These data are taken from a study of T cell repertoires in cytomegalovirus infection (dated by TCRdb to between 2018 and 2021). As for the study more broadly: Donor HLA type was relevant to the analysis, because carriage of CMV infection together with the matching HLA type was indicated by public TCR beta signatures. General study outcomes and caveats: Carriers of CMV infection plus the relevant HLA type were discriminated by the cumulative frequency of public TCR beta family members in the study cohort and in an independent roughly 400-donor cohort. The ex vivo response was dominated by HLA-C-restricted CMV-specific TCR beta clonotypes, which also provided the single most frequent clonotype in two of eight donors.

This sample was sequenced with an Illumina HiSeq 1500. TCRdb reanalyzed the raw reads on its own, using fastp at Q25 for trimming and MiXCR for clone calling, and kept in-frame beta chains. Each CDR3 protein gets just one entry, which takes the most common genes and DNA from the rows behind it. For this sample the table gives more than 200,000 distinct CDR3 sequences, of which less than 9.5% were detected only once. About 15% of the sample belongs to the ten largest clones. Sequences were obtained from PBMCs. The receptor comes from a human donor in good health (CMV status not recorded). Some clones in this sample may be carry-over from other donors' samples.

The DNA reads TGTGCCAGCAGTTCAGCTGCGGGGGACTACAATGAGCAGTTCTTC. This gives the protein CASSSAAGDYNEQFF. The chain is made from TRBV5-4 and TRBJ2-1, with TRBD2 matching 7 junction bases. The CDR3 runs 15 residues from the cysteine to the phenylalanine. The kept DNA is CDR3 alone, 45 bases in frame from the first base. In the germline V gene (reference sequence), CDR1 corresponds to SGHNT and CDR2 to YYREEE. Trimming takes 5 bases off V and 3 bases off J; junction bases not matched to a gene: 8.